This TCR beta chain was obtained from a study of blood T cell repertoires in COVID-19. Study overall: Two negative PCRs, clearance, or symptom resolution characterized the recovered Cohort 3 donors.

The CDR3 loop spans 12 amino acids. V gave up 4 bases and J gave up 4 bases, with 10 bases separating them. The germline CDR1 and CDR2 sequences are SQVTM and ANQGSEA. The protocol was immunoSEQ multiplex PCR, while the TCRdb copy is restricted to in-frame clones and leaves out a portion. The data contain hundreds of thousands of clones, 80% to 90% of them seen just once; the ten biggest clones take up approximately 3.3%. This clone was seen only a few times. This receptor was identified in a woman aged 50 to 65 in a cohort exposed to, infected with or recovered from COVID-19 (not recorded which). What was sequenced was PBMCs or T cells enriched from blood (not recorded which). The chain uses TRBV29-1 and TRBJ1-2; the D is unclear. CDR3 DNA sequence: TGCAGCGTTGCGGGGTACAGCTATGGCTACACCTTC. Protein product: CSVAGYSYGYTF.